Below, one T cell receptor beta chain is given with its context. Its matching antigen is unknown. The CDR3 has 14 residues. The V gene lost 4 bases and the J gene lost 3 bases, with 10 bases spanning the gap. Germline CDR1 LGHDT, CDR2 YNNKEL (reference sequence). TCRdb keeps only in-frame clones here, not all; method: immunoSEQ multiplex PCR. The table has tens of thousands of clones, roughly 75% seen once; the top ten hold about 2%. Culturing for ten to eleven days preceded CD4+ T cell isolation. Of the BNT162b2 and mRNA-1273 vaccines, participants received two doses of one or the other. The data stem from a study of vaccination effects on CD4 cells after COVID-19. Findings and caveats of the study: Limitations: small convalescent group and missing early post-infection timepoints. The study found marked clonal contraction of infection- and vaccine-induced clones late after vaccination.

The sample consisted of CD4+ T cells from PBMCs cultured without peptide, taken after COVID-19 vaccination. The rearrangement joins TRBV3-1 (or the pseudogene TRBV3-2) to TRBJ1-5; D is undetermined. This sequence originates from a human donor who received a COVID-19 vaccine. The CDR3 sequence is CASSPGRSNQPQHF. The DNA of the CDR3 is TGTGCCAGCAGCCCCGGACGGTCCAATCAGCCCCAGCATTTT.